The 18 T cell receptor beta chains listed next were all sequenced from one sample in a study of T cell responses to AZD1222 COVID-19 vaccine. TCRdb's table, derived via immunoSEQ multiplex PCR, lists solely in-frame clones and lacks some. Of more than 75,000 clones detected, about 83% appear once; the ten largest clones hold under 1.5%. The specimen comprised peripheral blood, sampled 28 days after the second AZD1222 dose. The receptors originated from an adult who received the AZD1222 COVID-19 vaccine.

A few counts support this clone. The chain has TRBV12-3 or TRBV12-4 and TRBJ1-1; no definite D call. This CDR3 is built from 12 residues. The germline V and J ends were trimmed by 2 bases and 4 bases, with 5 bases remaining between them. In DNA, the CDR3 is TGTGCCAGCAGTTTACGGCGCACTGAAGCTTTCTTT. Protein sequence: CASSLRRTEAFF.

The chain combines TRBV27 with TRBJ2-5; D is uncertain. V was trimmed by 2 bases and J by 0 bases, leaving 4 bases between them. CDR3 length: 13 residues. CDR1 is MNHEY and CDR2 is SMNVEV in the germline V gene (reference sequence). CDR3 region: CASSLGYQETQYF. The CDR3, as DNA: TGTGCCAGCAGTTTAGGGTACCAAGAGACCCAGTACTTC.

The chain couples TRBV5-1 to TRBJ2-1, with D perhaps matching TRBD2 (5 bases). Germline assignment: CDR1 SGHRS and CDR2 YFSETQ. The V gene lost 0 bases and the J gene lost 7 bases, with 14 bases spanning the gap. CDR3 length equals 15 residues. This CDR3 is CASSLGGPLTNEQFF. The CDR3 DNA reads TGCGCCAGCAGCTTGGGAGGGCCTTTGACTAATGAGCAGTTCTTC.

This clone was counted only a few times. This rearrangement joins TRBV2 to TRBJ1-2; D is ambiguous. Trimming left V 7 bases short and J 8 bases short, with 20 bases between. Germline V gives CDR1 SNHLY, CDR2 FYNNEI. The CDR3 extends over 14 amino acids. CDR3 coding DNA: TGTGCCAGCACTCTAAGCTTGGGGTCGTGGGGCTACACCTTC. It yields the protein CASTLSLGSWGYTF.

The chain joins TRBV29-1 to TRBJ2-6; D is undetermined. The CDR3 totals 12 residues. Germline CDR1 SQVTM, CDR2 ANQGSEA. V lost 0 bases to trimming and J lost 11 bases, with 8 bases between them. The CDR3 spells CSVEDLYDVLTF. The CDR3, as DNA: TGCAGCGTTGAAGATCTCTACGACGTCCTGACTTTC. The whole variable domain, remainder taken from reference TRBV29-1 and TRBJ2-6, is SAVISQKPSRDICQRGTSLTIQCQVDSQVTMMFWYRQQPGQSLTLIATANQGSEATYESGFVIDKFPISRPNLTFSTLTVSNMSPEDSSIYLCSVEDLYDVLTFGAGSRLTVL.

This chain links TRBV4-1 with TRBJ1-1, with unresolved D. CDR3 length: 15 residues. Trimming pared 4 bases from V and 0 bases from J, leaving 12 bases between. Germline V gene lookup returns CDR1 MGHRA and CDR2 YSYEKL. As DNA, the CDR3 is TGCGCCAGCAGCCCTGTAGGGAGGTTGAACACTGAAGCTTTCTTT. This sequence encodes CASSPVGRLNTEAFF.

This chain uses TRBV6-2 or TRBV6-3 with TRBJ1-2; D gene uncertain. The CDR3 consists of 15 residues. V was shortened by 2 bases and J by 0 bases, with 10 bases between the two germline ends. Germline V gene data show CDR1 as MNHEY and CDR2 as SVGEGT. CDR3 amino acids: CASSYVAGPNYGYTF. The CDR3 region has the DNA TGTGCCAGCAGTTACGTGGCAGGACCTAACTATGGCTACACCTTC.

This clone was counted once. This chain joins TRBV7-8 and TRBJ1-5, with 7 nucleotides matching TRBD1. Germline values: CDR1 SGHVS, CDR2 FQNEAQ. This CDR3 is 14 amino acids long. V was clipped by 5 bases and J by 5 bases; unmatched bases: 6. As DNA, the CDR3 is TGTGCCAGCAGCCCACGACAGGGATATCAGCCCCAGCATTTT. Residues: CASSPRQGYQPQHF.

This chain uses TRBV7-5 with TRBJ2-1; the D segment call TRBD2 is taken from the table without a DNA check. TRBV7-5 is deemed a pseudogene. The CDR3 sequence is 15 residues long. The CDR3 protein is CARTTGLAPNNEQFF. CDR3 coding DNA: TGTGCCAGAACCACTGGACTAGCGCCCAACAATGAGCAGTTCTTC.

The chain couples TRBV6-2 or TRBV6-3 to TRBJ1-1; TRBD1 matches 7 bases. With V trimmed by 6 bases and J by 1 base, 11 bases remained unmatched. The germline CDR1 and CDR2 sequences are MNHEY and SVGEGT. The CDR3 is 16 residues long. The CDR3 sequence is CASSYSVTGANTEAFF. The CDR3 coding sequence is TGTGCCAGCAGCTATAGCGTTACAGGGGCGAACACTGAAGCTTTCTTT.

The CDR3, as DNA: TGTGCCAGCATACAGGGAGGTCACTCTGGAAACACCATATATTTT. Protein sequence: CASIQGGHSGNTIYF. This sequence joins TRBV2 and TRBJ1-3; perhaps TRBD1 as D (6 bases). The germline gives CDR1 SNHLY, CDR2 FYNNEI. This CDR3 comprises 15 residues. V gave up 7 bases and J gave up 0 bases, with 13 bases separating them. The whole variable domain, remainder taken from reference TRBV2 and TRBJ1-3, is EPEVTQTPSHQVTQMGQEVILRCVPISNHLYFYWYRQILGQKVEFLVSFYNNEISEKSEIFDDQFSVERPDGSNFTLKIRSTKLEDSAMYFCASIQGGHSGNTIYFGEGSWLTVV.

The chain combines TRBV7-2 with TRBJ2-1, with 8 bases that match TRBD2. CDR1 and CDR2 (germline): SGHTA, FQGNSA. The V segment lost 5 bases and the J segment 10 bases; nucleotides outside the gene matches: 7. This CDR3 contains 13 residues. The CDR3 here is CASSRGTRQEQFF. CDR3 bases: TGTGCCAGCAGCCGCGGGACTAGGCAGGAGCAGTTCTTC. Full variable domain (rest looked up from reference TRBV7-2 and TRBJ2-1): GAGVSQSPSNKVTEKGKDVELRCDPISGHTALYWYRQSLGQGLEFLIYFQGNSAPDKSGLPSDRFSAERTGGSVSTLTIQRTQQEDSAVYLCASSRGTRQEQFFGPGTRLTVL.

The chain couples TRBV9 to TRBJ2-7, with 7 bases identical to TRBD1. Trimming at V came to 3 bases and at J to 2 bases, leaving 5 bases not matched to a gene. Per the germline V gene, CDR1 is SGDLS and CDR2 is YYNGEE. The CDR3 runs 14 residues. CDR3 in amino acids: CASSDRDSPYEQYF. The CDR3 bases are TGTGCCAGCAGCGACCGGGACAGTCCCTACGAGCAGTACTTC.

This clone was seen a single time. J is TRBJ2-1 and V is TRBV28, with 11 bases matching TRBD2. CDR1 is MDHEN and CDR2 is SYDVKM in the germline V gene. Trimming at V came to 9 bases and at J to 7 bases, leaving 11 bases not matched to a gene. There are 15 residues in the CDR3. CDR3 sequence reads: CASLSLAGGGNEQFF. In nucleotides, the CDR3 is TGTGCCAGTCTGTCCCTAGCGGGAGGAGGAAATGAGCAGTTCTTC.

The CDR3 loop reads CASSRTAGGQYF. In DNA form, the CDR3 reads TGTGCCAGCAGTCGGACGGCGGGAGGGCAGTACTTC. The chain uses TRBV28 and TRBJ2-7; TRBD2 agrees at 8 bases. V shed 5 bases, J shed 9 bases, and the junction held 6 bases outside the gene matches. Germline CDR1 is MDHEN and CDR2 is SYDVKM. The CDR3 length is 12 residues.

This chain joins TRBV30 and TRBJ1-5; 9 bases fit TRBD1. The V gene end was trimmed by 7 bases and the J gene end by 6 bases; junction bases not matched to a gene: 7. This CDR3 spans 13 amino acids. Germline CDR1 is GTSNPN and CDR2 is SVGIG (reference sequence). Here the CDR3 reads CASRTGAGQPQHF. In DNA, the CDR3 is TGTGCCTCGAGGACAGGGGCTGGTCAGCCCCAGCATTTT. Using reference TRBV30 and TRBJ1-5 for the parts outside the CDR3, the full variable domain is SQTIHQWPATLVQPVGSPLSLECTVEGTSNPNLYWYRQAAGRGLQLLFYSVGIGQISSEVPQNLSASRPQDRQFILSSKKLLLSDSGFYLCASRTGAGQPQHFGDGTRLSIL.

The rearrangement joins TRBV6-2 or TRBV6-3 to TRBJ1-1; unclear D gene. Germline V gives CDR1 MNHEY, CDR2 SVGEGT. Trimming pared 2 bases from V and 1 base from J, leaving 11 bases between. The length of the CDR3 is 15 residues. This chain's CDR3 is CASSYEVWQNTEAFF. CDR3 nucleotide sequence: TGTGCCAGCAGTTACGAGGTGTGGCAGAACACTGAAGCTTTCTTT.

The chain couples TRBV11-2 to TRBJ1-3; D is possibly TRBD1 (5 bases). V was clipped by 1 base and J by 8 bases, with 9 bases between them. Germline V gives CDR1 SGHAT, CDR2 FQNNGV. The CDR3 consists of 13 residues. CDR3 in amino acids: CASSLAWGHTIYF. The CDR3 DNA reads TGTGCCAGCAGCTTAGCTTGGGGACACACCATATATTTT.